These 15 T cell receptor beta chains were all obtained from the same sample, sequenced in a study of pediatric ulcerative colitis. This table comes from immunoSEQ multiplex PCR, and its TCRdb copy is limited to in-frame clones, with some not included. The data show about 60,000 clones, about nine tenths seen once. What was sequenced was blood. The receptors stem from a boy between 10 and 17 years old who was a control in a study of pediatric ulcerative colitis.

The rearrangement joins TRBV6-6 to TRBJ1-3; a possible D gene is TRBD1 (5 bases). Trimming left V 3 bases short and J 0 bases short, with 12 bases between. CDR1 and CDR2 (germline): MNHNY, SVGAGI (reference sequence). The CDR3 extends over 16 amino acids. This CDR3 reads CASSYTGSNSGNTIYF. For the CDR3, the DNA is TGTGCCAGCAGTTATACAGGCTCGAACTCTGGAAACACCATATATTTT.

The chain couples TRBV11-1 to TRBJ2-2, with D perhaps matching TRBD2 (5 bases). Germline V gene data show CDR1 as SGHAT and CDR2 as FQDESV (reference sequence). The CDR3 length is 19 residues. Trimming shortened V by 4 bases and J by 5 bases, and 26 bases separated the two germline ends. Written as DNA, the CDR3 is TGTGCCAGCAGCTCACTCACGCCCGGGATGGGTAGGGTAACCGGGGAGCTGTTTTTT. This gives the protein CASSSLTPGMGRVTGELFF.

The chain combines TRBV4-3 with TRBJ1-4; TRBD1 matches 7 bases. With 1 base clipped from V and 5 bases from J, the junction kept 10 bases outside the gene matches. The CDR3 is made up of 17 amino acids. Per germline, CDR1 LGHNA and CDR2 YSLEER. The CDR3 coding sequence is TGCGCCAGCAGCCAAGGAGAGGGACAGCGAAAAAATGAAAAACTGTTTTTT. Amino acids: CASSQGEGQRKNEKLFF.

The V and J genes are TRBV5-8 and TRBJ1-3; tentatively, D is TRBD1 (6 bases). Germline V gene lookup returns CDR1 SGHTS and CDR2 YDEGEE. Between the trimmed V and J ends, which lost 0 bases and 6 bases, there was a span of 7 bases. There are 13 residues in the CDR3. CDR3 sequence reads: CASSLGGLNTIYF. In DNA form, the CDR3 reads TGTGCCAGCAGCTTGGGGGGGCTAAACACCATATATTTT.

The chain combines TRBV9 with TRBJ2-3; perhaps TRBD2 as D (5 bases). Trimming left V 4 bases short and J 8 bases short, with 14 bases between. Germline values: CDR1 SGDLS, CDR2 YYNGEE. The CDR3 is 13 amino acids. Here the CDR3 reads CASSPRTFSTQYF. For the CDR3, the DNA is TGTGCCAGCAGCCCGCGGACTTTCTCTACGCAGTATTTT.

The chain couples TRBV18 to TRBJ1-2, with D possibly being TRBD1 (5 bases). The CDR3 sequence is 13 residues long. The germline V gene has CDR1 KGHSH and CDR2 LQKENI. V dropped 3 bases and J dropped 4 bases, with 9 bases sitting between them. CDR3 DNA sequence: TGTGCCAGCTCACCCGAGGGGACCTATGGCTACACCTTC. This encodes CASSPEGTYGYTF.

The chain uses TRBV30 and TRBJ2-7, with D possibly being TRBD1 or TRBD2 (6 bases each). V was cut by 4 bases and J by 3 bases, with 19 bases left in between. From germline, CDR1 is GTSNPN and CDR2 SVGIG (reference sequence). The length of the CDR3 is 15 residues. The CDR3 sequence is CAWTGGAGVRYEQYF. CDR3 DNA: TGTGCCTGGACCGGAGGGGCAGGGGTCCGCTACGAGCAGTACTTC.

The chain has TRBV7-9 and TRBJ2-2; D uncertain. V lost 4 bases, J lost 7 bases, and 13 bases lay in between. The CDR3 sequence is 14 residues long. Germline loops: CDR1 SEHNR, CDR2 FQNEAQ (reference sequence). CDR3 nucleotide sequence: TGTGCCAGCAGCTCAGTTGTACGGATCGGGGAGCTGTTTTTT. Protein product: CASSSVVRIGELFF.

The sample holds one count of this clone. V gene TRBV5-1 combines with J gene TRBJ2-7, with D perhaps being TRBD1 or TRBD2 (5 bases each). The germline V gene encodes CDR1 SGHRS and CDR2 YFSETQ. Trimming removed 0 bases at V and 3 bases at J, with 13 bases between. The CDR3 consists of 15 residues. CDR3 nucleotides: TGCGCCAGCAGCTTGGTTGGGGGAACCGACTACGAGCAGTACTTC. Protein: CASSLVGGTDYEQYF.

The chain combines TRBV4-1 with TRBJ1-5; possible D gene TRBD1, 5 bases. Germline loops: CDR1 MGHRA, CDR2 YSYEKL. Trimming shortened V by 2 bases and J by 3 bases, and 17 bases separated the two germline ends. The CDR3 consists of 17 residues. The CDR3 reads CASSQLRAGPINQPQHF. CDR3 sequence (DNA): TGCGCCAGCAGCCAATTACGGGCGGGACCGATCAATCAGCCCCAGCATTTT.

CDR3 sequence (DNA): TGTGCCAGCAGCCGATATCCAGTAGCCAACGAAGAGACCCAGTACTTC. This gives the protein CASSRYPVANEETQYF. This sequence joins TRBV7-2 and TRBJ2-5; no clear D gene. From germline, CDR1 is SGHTA and CDR2 FQGNSA. V was clipped by 5 bases and J by 3 bases, with 19 bases between them. This CDR3 contains 16 residues.

The V and J genes are TRBV30 and TRBJ2-7, with 8 bases matching TRBD2. V shed 4 bases, J shed 1 base, and the junction held 9 bases outside the gene matches. Germline V gene lookup returns CDR1 GTSNPN and CDR2 SVGIG (reference sequence). The CDR3 runs to 15 residues. DNA for the CDR3: TGTGCCTGGACCCGCGGGGGGAAAGTATCCTACGAGCAGTACTTC. This encodes CAWTRGGKVSYEQYF.

This chain links TRBV28 with TRBJ2-2; D may be TRBD1 (6 bases). V dropped 4 bases and J dropped 1 base, with 7 bases sitting between them. The CDR3 loop spans 14 amino acids. The V gene's germline CDR1 is MDHEN and CDR2 SYDVKM. The CDR3 here is CASSSQGNTGELFF. The CDR3, as DNA: TGTGCCAGCAGTTCACAGGGGAACACCGGGGAGCTGTTTTTT.

This clone was picked up one time. The chain employs TRBV10-1 and TRBJ2-7; the match to TRBD2 covers 12 bases. V was pared by 2 bases and J by 3 bases, with 17 bases of the junction left unmatched. CDR1 WNHNN and CDR2 SYGVQD come from the germline V gene (reference sequence). CDR3 length: 20 residues. CDR3 sequence: CASSEIWPSGRAYSYYEQYF. CDR3 nucleotide sequence: TGCGCCAGCAGTGAGATATGGCCTAGCGGGAGGGCCTATTCCTACTACGAGCAGTACTTC.

The chain recombines TRBV11-1 with TRBJ2-2, with 7 positions matching TRBD2. In germline, CDR1 is SGHAT, CDR2 FQDESV (reference sequence). V lost 2 bases and J lost 5; bases outside the gene matches: 5. This CDR3 has 15 amino acids. CDR3 in amino acids: CASSLRRGVTGELFF. Written as DNA, the CDR3 is TGTGCCAGCAGCTTACGTCGGGGGGTAACCGGGGAGCTGTTTTTT.